The clone carrying this T cell receptor (beta chain) occurred a few times. The entry originates in a study of blood T cell repertoires in COVID-19. Turning to the study itself: Collection of acute and convalescent COVID-19 samples took place in the United States, Italy and Spain. T cells, B-cell-depleted T cells, or PBMCs provided the cDNA or gDNA that served as material.

As processed by the authors: Using reference gene primer amplification, nucleated cell counts were estimated. Only in-frame clones appear in the TCRdb table, and some are missing; sequencing was by immunoSEQ multiplex PCR. D and trimming were read from the DNA, whereas the V and J calls and clone size are those reported in that table. This sample has about 270,000 clones; 86% occur once, and the top ten carry over 8%. V lost 9 bases, J lost 7 bases, and 17 bases lay in between. The CDR3 contains 13 residues. Germline CDR1 and CDR2: KGHDR and SFDVKD. V usage is TRBV24-1 and J usage is TRBJ1-1; D gene unclear. The sequence was collected from a man aged 40-50 years with active or convalescent COVID-19. Sequencing was performed on peripheral blood. The CDR3 spells CATGGGQRGEAFF. The CDR3 DNA reads as TGTGCCACCGGTGGAGGCCAGCGGGGTGAAGCTTTCTTT.